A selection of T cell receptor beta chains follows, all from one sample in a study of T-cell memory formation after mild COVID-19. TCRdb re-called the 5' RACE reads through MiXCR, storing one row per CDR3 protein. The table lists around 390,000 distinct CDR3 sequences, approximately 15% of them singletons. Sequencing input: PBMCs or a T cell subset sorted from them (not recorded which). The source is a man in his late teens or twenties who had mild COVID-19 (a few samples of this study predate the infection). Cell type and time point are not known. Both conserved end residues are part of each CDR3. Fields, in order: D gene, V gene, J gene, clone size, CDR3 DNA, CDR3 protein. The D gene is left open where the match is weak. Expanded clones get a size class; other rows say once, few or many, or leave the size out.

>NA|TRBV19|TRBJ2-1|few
TGTGCCAGTAGTATCGGGGCCGGTCAGTTCTTC
CASSIGAGQFF
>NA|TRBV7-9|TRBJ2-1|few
TGTGCCAGCAGCCCACATCAGGGGCCAGGGCGAGGTGAGCAGTTCTTC
CASSPHQGPGRGEQFF
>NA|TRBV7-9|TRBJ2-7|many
TGTGCCAGCAGCTTAAGACCCTACGAGCAGTACTTC
CASSLRPYEQYF
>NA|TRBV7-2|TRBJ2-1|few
TGTGCCAGCAGCCGTGGACTAACGTACAATGAGCAGTTCTTC
CASSRGLTYNEQFF
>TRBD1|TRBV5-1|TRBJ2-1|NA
TGCGCCAGCAGCTGGGCCCCCGGACAGGCGGCTTACAATGAGCAGTTCTTC
CASSWAPGQAAYNEQFF
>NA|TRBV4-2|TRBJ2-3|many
TGTGCCAGCAGCCAACCCGTGGTCGGGGCTAGTGTTACAGATACGCAGTATTTT
CASSQPVVGASVTDTQYF
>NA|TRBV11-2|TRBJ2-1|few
TGTGCCAGCAGCTTAGTCGCGGGTTACGTAGACAATGAGCAGTTCTTC
CASSLVAGYVDNEQFF
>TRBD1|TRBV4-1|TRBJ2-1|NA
TGCGCCAGCAGCCGCACCGGGACAGGGAACAATGAGCAGTTCTTC
CASSRTGTGNNEQFF
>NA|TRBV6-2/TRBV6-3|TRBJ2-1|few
TGTGCCAGCAGTTACTCGGGGACCAATGAGCAGTTCTTC
CASSYSGTNEQFF
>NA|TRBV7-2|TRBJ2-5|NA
TGTGCCAGCAGCTTGACGGGACTCAGGGTAGAGACCCAGTACTTC
CASSLTGLRVETQYF
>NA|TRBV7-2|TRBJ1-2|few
TGTGCCAGCAGTATAGGGGGTTATGGCTACACCTTC
CASSIGGYGYTF
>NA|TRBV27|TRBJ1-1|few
TGTGCCAGCAGTTTTGGGGCAGGGGTAAACACTGAAGCTTTCTTT
CASSFGAGVNTEAFF
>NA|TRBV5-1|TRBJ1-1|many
TGCGCCAGCAGACGGGGCCTGGGCACTGAAGCTTTCTTT
CASRRGLGTEAFF
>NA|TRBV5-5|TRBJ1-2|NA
TGTGCCAGCAGCTTGCATTCAAGGACAGAGCAATATGGCTACACCTTC
CASSLHSRTEQYGYTF
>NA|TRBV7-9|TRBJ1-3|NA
TGTGCCATTCTCTGGTTTCAGGTGGACAGCAGCTCTGGAAACACCATATATTTT
CAILWFQVDSSSGNTIYF
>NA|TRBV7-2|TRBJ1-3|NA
TGTGCCAGCAGCCGGAACCTCCTCTCTGGAAACACCATATATTTT
CASSRNLLSGNTIYF
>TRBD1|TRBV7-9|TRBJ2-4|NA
TGTGCCAGCAGCCCCGGGACAGATAGCCAAAACATTCAGTACTTC
CASSPGTDSQNIQYF
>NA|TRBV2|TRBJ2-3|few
TGTGCCAGCAGTTTTGGTGGCGGGGACACAGATACGCAGTATTTT
CASSFGGGDTDTQYF
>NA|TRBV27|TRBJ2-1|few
TGTGCCAGCAGTTTATCGTTCCCCCTGGGGCAGTTCTTC
CASSLSFPLGQFF
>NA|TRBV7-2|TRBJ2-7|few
TGTGCCAGCAGCTTAGATCCCACCTACGAGCAGTACTTC
CASSLDPTYEQYF
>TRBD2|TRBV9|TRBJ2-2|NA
TGTGCCAGCAGCCTACGCGGGCAGGGAGGGACCGGGGAGCTGTTTTTT
CASSLRGQGGTGELFF
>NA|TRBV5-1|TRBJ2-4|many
TGCGCCAGCAGCATCCTAGGGGCCGGAGGAGACATTCAGTACTTC
CASSILGAGGDIQYF
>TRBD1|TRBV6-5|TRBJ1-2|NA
TGTGCCATCAGTCTCTCGGACAGGATAAACTATGGCTACACCTTC
CAISLSDRINYGYTF
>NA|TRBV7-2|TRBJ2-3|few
TGTGCCAGCAGCCCTCGGTATGCCGCGGATACGCAGTATTTT
CASSPRYAADTQYF